This entry features one T cell receptor beta chain sequence. The CDR3 loop spans 11 amino acids. After removal of 4 bases from V and 10 bases from J, the junction contained 3 bases not matched to a gene. Germline-derived CDR1 and CDR2 are MRHNA and SNTAGT. The data stem from a study of T cell changes during pregnancy in multiple sclerosis. Produced via immunoSEQ multiplex PCR; TCRdb's table is partial and in-frame only. Found here are tens of thousands of clones, almost 95% of them singletons; the top ten hold about 0.99%. This clonotype originated in a female donor with multiple sclerosis, enrolled in a pregnancy study. The chain recombines TRBV6-4 with TRBJ1-2; TRBD1 agrees at 7 bases. Sample: peripheral blood, taken after pregnancy. DNA for the CDR3: TGTGCCAGCAGTGGAGACAGGGTCTACACCTTC. Its protein product is CASSGDRVYTF.